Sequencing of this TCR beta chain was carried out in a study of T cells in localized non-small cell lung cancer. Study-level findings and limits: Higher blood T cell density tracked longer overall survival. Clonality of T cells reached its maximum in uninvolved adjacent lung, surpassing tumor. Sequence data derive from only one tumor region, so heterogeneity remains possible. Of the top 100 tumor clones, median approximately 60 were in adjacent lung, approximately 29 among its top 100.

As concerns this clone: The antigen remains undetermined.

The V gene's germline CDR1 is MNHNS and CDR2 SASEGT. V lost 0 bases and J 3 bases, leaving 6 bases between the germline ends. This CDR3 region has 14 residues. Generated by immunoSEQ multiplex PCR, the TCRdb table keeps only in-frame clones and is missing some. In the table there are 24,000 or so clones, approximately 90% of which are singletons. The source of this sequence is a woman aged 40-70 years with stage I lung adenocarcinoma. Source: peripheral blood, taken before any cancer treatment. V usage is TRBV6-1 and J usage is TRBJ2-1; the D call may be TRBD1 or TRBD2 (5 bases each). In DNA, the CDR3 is TGTGCCAGCAGTGAAGCGGGGGACTACAATGAGCAGTTCTTC. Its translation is CASSEAGDYNEQFF.